Shown below are 5 T cell receptor beta chains from a single sample sequenced in a study of T cells in localized non-small cell lung cancer. Sequencing used immunoSEQ multiplex PCR; TCRdb keeps in-frame clones, though not all of them. The sample gives around 50,000 clones, more than 80% of which show up once; about 20% is in the top ten. Here the sequenced sample was peripheral blood, taken before any cancer treatment. The receptors here all came from a male donor at least 60 years old with stage III squamous cell lung carcinoma.

This chain links TRBV30 with TRBJ1-5; D is unresolved. Trimming left V 3 bases short and J 9 bases short, with 12 bases between. This CDR3 is built from 12 residues. Germline V gives CDR1 GTSNPN, CDR2 SVGIG (reference sequence). As DNA, the CDR3 is TGTGCCTGGAGCCTCAGCGACACGCCCCAGCATTTT. Translation: CAWSLSDTPQHF.

V gene TRBV19 combines with J gene TRBJ1-1; tentative D call: TRBD1 (5 bases). CDR1 is LNHDA and CDR2 is SQIVND in the germline V gene (reference sequence). V was pared by 7 bases and J by 11 bases, with 20 bases between. This CDR3 spans 13 amino acids. CDR3 nucleotide sequence: TGTGCCAGTAACGACCGGGGGAGAAGAGATGCTTTCTTT. Encoded protein: CASNDRGRRDAFF.

The rearrangement links TRBV9 to TRBJ1-2, with 8 nucleotides matching TRBD1. The germline V gene has CDR1 SGDLS and CDR2 YYNGEE. This CDR3 spans 17 amino acids. The junction had 13 bases not matched to a gene; V was cut back by 2 bases and J by 4 bases. This chain's CDR3 is CASSVGSSGGLVYGYTF. The CDR3 DNA reads TGTGCCAGCAGCGTCGGGTCGTCAGGGGGCCTGGTCTATGGCTACACCTTC.

V and J are TRBV19 and TRBJ1-5; 9 bases line up with TRBD1. Germline V lookup: CDR1 LNHDA, CDR2 SQIVND (reference sequence). The CDR3 contains 16 residues. V dropped 6 bases and J dropped 1; count of bases not matched to a gene: 7. In DNA form, the CDR3 reads TGTGCCAGTAGCATACAGGGGGCGCGAAGCAATCAGCCCCAGCATTTT. Translated: CASSIQGARSNQPQHF.

CDR3 loop: CASSLVGLNSYEQYF. The CDR3 DNA reads as TGTGCCAGCAGCTTGGTGGGACTAAACTCCTACGAGCAGTACTTC. The genes are TRBV5-4 and TRBJ2-7, with 7 bases lining up with TRBD2. With V trimmed by 0 bases and J by 0 bases, 3 bases remained unmatched. The CDR3 loop spans 15 amino acids. Germline loops: CDR1 SGHNT, CDR2 YYREEE (reference sequence). Complete variable domain (other parts from reference TRBV5-4 and TRBJ2-7): ETGVTQSPTHLIKTRGQQVTLRCSSQSGHNTVSWYQQALGQGPQFIFQYYREEENGRGNFPPRFSGLQFPNYSSELNVNALELDDSALYLCASSLVGLNSYEQYFGPGTRLTVT.